This T cell receptor (beta chain) was recorded in a study of T cells in Graves' hyperthyroidism and ophthalmopathy. Study-level results: The model foresaw ophthalmopathy a median approximately 6.1 months prior to onset.

Pregnant or lactating patients were excluded, as were those with uncontrolled infection or other autoimmune disease. Comments on this clonotype: Its antigen is still unknown.

The CDR3 regions of TCR beta were amplified from RNA transcripts. With the HTBI primer set, the TCR CDR3 went through a first round of RT-PCR. One entry per CDR3 protein, called by TCRdb with MiXCR from the multiplex PCR reads. Of a few hundred thousand distinct CDR3 sequences listed, approximately 44% are singletons. The CDR3 is made up of 19 amino acids. Germline V gene data show CDR1 as LGHDT and CDR2 as YNNKEL (reference sequence). Trimming took off 0 bases at V and 2 bases at J, with 22 bases between the two ends. V is TRBV3-1 and J is TRBJ2-5; D is tentatively TRBD1 or TRBD2 (5 bases each). The sequence was collected from a woman under 30 with Graves' hyperthyroidism. What was sequenced was peripheral blood or thyroid tissue (not recorded which). The chain's CDR3 is CASSQDSTLWERGQETQYF. CDR3 in DNA: TGTGCCAGCAGCCAAGACAGTACCTTATGGGAGAGGGGACAAGAGACCCAGTACTTC.